These 13 T cell receptor beta chains originate from one sample sequenced in a study of siplizumab effects on memory and regulatory T cells. Sequencing was performed with immunoSEQ multiplex PCR; in TCRdb, only in-frame clones are kept and a portion is missing. The sample yields some 96,000 clones, about 91% seen once. The sequencing input was CD4+ T cells sorted from blood. These receptors originate from a human donor in good health.

The chain carries TRBV7-8 and TRBJ2-5; TRBD2 aligns across 13 bases. Unmatched junction bases numbered 14, after V lost 5 bases and J lost 5 bases. The CDR3 contains 18 residues. Germline-derived CDR1 and CDR2 are SGHVS and FQNEAQ. CDR3 residues: CASSPRLAGGLLGETQYF. For the CDR3, the DNA is TGTGCCAGCAGCCCTAGACTAGCGGGGGGCCTTCTGGGGGAGACCCAGTACTTC.

The chain joins TRBV10-3 to TRBJ1-1; D is perhaps TRBD1 (6 bases). This CDR3 contains 13 residues. V was trimmed by 6 bases and J by 5 bases, leaving 13 bases between them. Germline values: CDR1 ENHRY, CDR2 SYGVKD. Written as DNA, the CDR3 is TGTGCCATCAGAGAGAGGGGGGAAACTGAAGCTTTCTTT. Amino acids: CAIRERGETEAFF.

V and J are TRBV5-1 and TRBJ1-1; D is unresolved. Germline V gene data show CDR1 as SGHRS and CDR2 as YFSETQ. This CDR3 has 13 residues. Trimming pared 3 bases from V and 5 bases from J, leaving 11 bases between. The CDR3 sequence: CASSWEGGTEAFF. The CDR3 DNA follows: TGCGCCAGCAGCTGGGAGGGAGGGACTGAAGCTTTCTTT.

This chain uses TRBV5-4 with TRBJ1-1, with a weak D call TRBD1 (6 bases). V lost 0 bases and J 6 bases, leaving 12 bases between the germline ends. Germline V gives CDR1 SGHNT, CDR2 YYREEE (reference sequence). This CDR3 spans 14 amino acids. DNA of the CDR3: TGTGCCAGCAGCTTGGCCGGTGGGACACCTGAAGCTTTCTTT. Protein sequence: CASSLAGGTPEAFF.

This rearrangement joins TRBV15 to TRBJ1-2, with D tentatively TRBD1 (5 bases). Germline loops: CDR1 LNHNV, CDR2 YYDKDF (reference sequence). Trimming pared 2 bases from V and 5 bases from J, leaving 9 bases between. The CDR3 is 13 amino acids. The CDR3 sequence is CATSRLQGYGYTF. DNA for the CDR3: TGTGCCACCAGCAGACTTCAGGGTTATGGCTACACCTTC. Using reference TRBV15 and TRBJ1-2 for the parts outside the CDR3, the full variable domain is DAMVIQNPRYQVTQFGKPVTLSCSQTLNHNVMYWYQQKSSQAPKLLFHYYDKDFNNEADTPDNFQSRRPNTSFCFLDIRSPGLGDTAMYLCATSRLQGYGYTFGSGTRLTVV.

This chain links TRBV19 with TRBJ2-7, with D maybe TRBD1 (5 bases). The germline CDR1 and CDR2 sequences are LNHDA and SQIVND (reference sequence). This CDR3 has 13 amino acids. V was clipped by 3 bases and J by 0 bases, with 6 bases between them. The DNA of the CDR3 is TGTGCCAGTAGTATGACAGTCTCCTACGAGCAGTACTTC. Its translation: CASSMTVSYEQYF.

This clone was found once. Other DNA sequences in this sample translate to the same CDR3. V and J are TRBV7-2 and TRBJ2-7, with D tentatively TRBD1 (5 bases). V lost 4 bases, J lost 0 bases, and 10 bases lay in between. The CDR3 covers 14 residues. CDR1 is SGHTA, CDR2 FQGNSA, per germline. In nucleotides, the CDR3 is TGTGCCAGCAGCTGGGGCAGGAGCTCCTACGAGCAGTACTTC. Encoded protein: CASSWGRSSYEQYF.

The rearrangement links TRBV18 to TRBJ1-5; D unresolved. Germline V lookup: CDR1 KGHSH, CDR2 LQKENI. Trimming pared 1 base from V and 3 bases from J, leaving 7 bases between. This CDR3 contains 14 residues. In DNA form, the CDR3 reads TGTGCCAGCTCACCACAGCGGGTCAATCAGCCCCAGCATTTT. It encodes CASSPQRVNQPQHF. Full variable domain (missing parts from reference TRBV18 and TRBJ1-5): NAGVMQNPRHLVRRRGQEARLRCSPMKGHSHVYWYRQLPEEGLKFMVYLQKENIIDESGMPKERFSAEFPKEGPSILRIQQVVRGDSAAYFCASSPQRVNQPQHFGDGTRLSIL.

There are a few counts of this clone. The chain uses TRBV30 and TRBJ1-2, with a possible D match to TRBD1 (5 bases). The CDR3 runs to 16 residues. Trimming pared 0 bases from V and 8 bases from J, leaving 22 bases between. Germline CDR1 is GTSNPN and CDR2 is SVGIG (reference sequence). CDR3 bases: TGTGCCTGGAGTGTACAGGATATCTACCTCGAGGGGGGCTACACCTTC. It specifies CAWSVQDIYLEGGYTF.

The V call is TRBV5-4, the J call TRBJ1-5; D gene ambiguous. Trimming took off 2 bases at V and 5 bases at J, with 11 bases between the two ends. CDR1 is SGHNT, CDR2 YYREEE, per germline (reference sequence). This CDR3 region has 14 residues. The CDR3 nucleotides read TGTGCCAGCAGCTTAGGAGGGTCAGATCAGCCCCAGCATTTT. Its protein is CASSLGGSDQPQHF.

The CDR3 loop reads CASSPLQGSGTEAFF. The CDR3 nucleotides read TGTGCCAGCTCGCCCTTACAGGGTTCGGGGACTGAAGCTTTCTTT. The chain uses TRBV18 and TRBJ1-1; a weak D match, TRBD1 (6 bases). V lost 6 bases to trimming and J lost 5 bases, with 19 bases between them. The germline CDR1 and CDR2 sequences are KGHSH and LQKENI. This CDR3 is 15 amino acids long.

V is TRBV5-1 and J is TRBJ2-1; 15 nucleotides agree with TRBD2. CDR1 SGHRS and CDR2 YFSETQ come from the germline V gene. The CDR3 is 16 residues long. J lost 8 bases, V lost 4 bases, and 7 bases had no gene match. The CDR3 is CASSPGTSGGWDEQFF. The CDR3, as DNA: TGCGCCAGCAGCCCCGGGACTAGCGGGGGGTGGGATGAGCAGTTCTTC.

The chain has TRBV11-2 and TRBJ1-1; D ambiguous. The germline CDR1 and CDR2 sequences are SGHAT and FQNNGV. V gave up 7 bases and J gave up 3 bases, with 12 bases separating them. The CDR3 spans 13 residues. The CDR3 bases are TGTGCCAGCACCCGAGTTGGGGACACTGAAGCTTTCTTT. This encodes CASTRVGDTEAFF. The whole variable domain, remainder taken from reference TRBV11-2 and TRBJ1-1, is EAGVAQSPRYKIIEKRQSVAFWCNPISGHATLYWYQQILGQGPKLLIQFQNNGVVDDSQLPKDRFSAERLKGVDSTLKIQPAKLEDSAVYLCASTRVGDTEAFFGQGTRLTVV.